This T cell receptor (beta chain) stems from a study of cytomegalovirus exposure and HLA in healthy donors. As for this clone: Its antigen is still unknown.

CDR1 is WNHNN, CDR2 SYGVQD, per germline (reference sequence). V lost 2 bases, J lost 0 bases, and 10 bases lay in between. The CDR3 length is 16 residues. The data were produced by immunoSEQ multiplex PCR, yet TCRdb's version contains in-frame clones alone and is incomplete. The sample includes hundreds of thousands of clones, roughly 88% of them seen just once. Regarding the study as a whole: The classifier was said to identify cytomegalovirus status with high specificity and sensitivity. Researchers counted over 150 TCR beta chains as cytomegalovirus-associated.

Material for sequencing was PBMCs. The sequence was collected from a woman younger than 30 in good health and CMV-seronegative. The chain joins TRBV10-1 to TRBJ1-4; weak D call: TRBD1 (5 bases). The chain's CDR3 is CASSEKGSTTNEKLFF. CDR3 DNA sequence: TGCGCCAGCAGTGAGAAGGGGTCCACAACTAATGAAAAACTGTTTTTT.